A selection of T cell receptor beta chains follows, all from one sample in a study of blood T cell repertoires in COVID-19. Assay used: immunoSEQ multiplex PCR; TCRdb lists only in-frame clones, some missing. The repertoire includes some 360,000 clones, more than 75% of them detected once, and under 3% sits in the top ten. Specimen: peripheral blood. These receptors were collected from a woman in her sixties with COVID-19, enrolled during active disease. Both conserved end residues are part of each CDR3. The D gene is left open where the match is weak. The size entry is marked missing in some rows and otherwise reads once, few, many or a size class.

size,V,J,D,CDR3,DNA
.,TRBV9,TRBJ1-6,TRBD1,CASSPLPGQGNSPLHF,TGTGCCAGCAGCCCCTTACCGGGACAGGGAAATTCACCCCTCCACTTT
.,TRBV7-9,TRBJ1-1,TRBD1,CASSLGGSLGQGAEAFF,TGTGCCAGCAGCTTAGGAGGCTCCCTAGGACAGGGGGCTGAAGCTTTCTTT
.,TRBV11-2,TRBJ2-7,.,CASSLGHSSYEQYF,TGTGCCAGCAGCTTAGGGCACAGTTCCTACGAGCAGTACTTC
.,TRBV7-9,TRBJ1-2,.,CASSLTGYGYTF,TGTGCCAGCAGCTTGACAGGTTATGGCTACACCTTC
.,TRBV6-5,TRBJ1-1,.,CASTDRDNTEAFF,TGTGCCAGCACCGACCGGGATAACACTGAAGCTTTCTTT
once,TRBV5-6,TRBJ2-3,TRBD2,CASVFSGGPTDTQYF,TGTGCCAGCGTATTCAGCGGGGGGCCCACAGATACGCAGTATTTT
.,TRBV27,TRBJ2-1,TRBD1,CASSFLGQGNNEQFF,TGTGCCAGCAGTTTTCTGGGACAGGGTAACAATGAGCAGTTCTTC
.,TRBV6-4,TRBJ2-1,TRBD2,CASSPLAGGPDEQFF,TGTGCCAGCAGTCCCCTAGCGGGGGGGCCGGATGAGCAGTTCTTC
once,TRBV3-1/TRBV3-2,TRBJ2-3,.,CASSRLEDTQYF,TGTGCCAGCAGCCGTCTAGAAGATACGCAGTATTTT
.,TRBV10-3,TRBJ2-7,.,CAIMSGMDYEQYF,TGTGCCATCATGTCGGGGATGGACTACGAGCAGTACTTC
.,TRBV5-1,TRBJ2-3,TRBD2,CASSRRIAGGSTDTQYF,TGCGCCAGCAGCCGGCGTATAGCGGGGGGAAGCACAGATACGCAGTATTTT
.,TRBV7-2,TRBJ2-5,TRBD2,CASSLQPGRIQETQYF,TGTGCCAGCAGCTTACAGCCCGGGAGGATCCAAGAGACCCAGTACTTC
.,TRBV16,TRBJ1-5,.,CASSQSVNGNQPQHF,TGTGCCAGCAGCCAATCCGTAAATGGCAATCAGCCCCAGCATTTT
.,TRBV7-8,TRBJ2-7,.,CASSLRQGYEQYF,TGTGCCAGCAGCTTACGTCAGGGCTACGAGCAGTACTTC
.,TRBV14,TRBJ1-2,.,CASSQHRVYGYTF,TGTGCCAGCAGCCAACATCGGGTCTATGGCTACACCTTC
.,TRBV12-3/TRBV12-4,TRBJ2-7,.,CASSFRREQYF,TGTGCCAGCAGTTTTCGGAGGGAGCAGTACTTC
.,TRBV4-2,TRBJ2-1,TRBD2,CASSQGAGGSSGYNEQFF,TGTGCCAGCAGCCAAGGGGCGGGGGGGAGTTCAGGGTACAATGAGCAGTTCTTC
.,TRBV28,TRBJ2-3,.,CASSLSRDVSVADTQYF,TGTGCCAGCAGTTTATCGAGGGATGTCTCAGTGGCAGATACGCAGTATTTT
.,TRBV9,TRBJ1-4,.,CASSARMGSPATNEKLFF,TGTGCCAGCAGCGCCCGGATGGGCAGCCCTGCAACTAATGAAAAACTGTTTTTT
.,TRBV6-5,TRBJ2-4,.,CASRDSSGNIQYF,TGTGCCAGCAGAGACAGTTCGGGAAACATTCAGTACTTC
.,TRBV27,TRBJ1-4,.,CASSPNGGLGPNEKLFF,TGTGCCAGCAGCCCTAACGGGGGGCTCGGCCCTAATGAAAAACTGTTTTTT
.,TRBV6-2/TRBV6-3,TRBJ1-4,.,CASSYGLGEGNEKLFF,TGTGCCAGCAGTTACGGGCTAGGGGAGGGTAATGAAAAACTGTTTTTT
.,TRBV5-1,TRBJ2-1,.,CASSVGGLDNEQFF,TGCGCCAGCAGCGTGGGGGGACTCGACAATGAGCAGTTCTTC
.,TRBV2,TRBJ2-7,TRBD1,CATSTGEGGNEQYF,TGTGCCACTTCGACAGGGGAAGGGGGGAACGAGCAGTACTTC
.,TRBV5-3,TRBJ1-2,.,CARSPTARRGDTYGYTF,TGTGCCAGAAGCCCTACCGCCAGGAGGGGCGACACATATGGCTACACCTTC
.,TRBV6-1,TRBJ1-2,.,CASSEFGGIYGYTF,TGTGCCAGCAGTGAGTTCGGGGGGATCTATGGCTACACCTTC
.,TRBV12-3/TRBV12-4,TRBJ1-2,.,CASSLGLRYGYTF,TGTGCCAGCAGTTTAGGACTTCGCTATGGCTACACCTTC
once,TRBV11-2,TRBJ1-1,TRBD1,CASSSGQGIMNTEAFF,TGTGCCAGCAGCTCCGGACAGGGCATCATGAACACTGAAGCTTTCTTT
.,TRBV3-1/TRBV3-2,TRBJ2-3,TRBD2,CASSQLAGADTQYF,TGTGCCAGCAGCCAACTAGCGGGGGCAGATACGCAGTATTTT
.,TRBV2,TRBJ1-1,.,CASSDLRPEAFF,TGTGCCAGCAGTGATCTCCGTCCTGAAGCTTTCTTT
.,TRBV3-1/TRBV3-2,TRBJ1-2,.,CASSQRDISHGYTF,TGTGCCAGCAGCCAACGGGACATCAGCCATGGCTACACCTTC
.,TRBV10-3,TRBJ2-7,TRBD1,CAISESPGGVYEQYF,TGTGCCATCAGTGAGTCGCCAGGGGGAGTCTACGAGCAGTACTTC
many,TRBV28,TRBJ1-1,TRBD1,CASSLRRGQYTEAFF,TGTGCCAGCAGTTTAAGGAGGGGGCAGTACACTGAAGCTTTCTTT
.,TRBV15,TRBJ2-2,TRBD2,CATSSWEGLSVTGELFF,TGTGCCACCAGCTCCTGGGAGGGATTAAGCGTCACCGGGGAGCTGTTTTTT
few,TRBV28,TRBJ1-3,TRBD1,CASSLGTAGNTIYF,TGTGCCAGCAGTCTAGGGACAGCTGGAAACACCATATATTTT
few,TRBV2,TRBJ2-3,.,CASSTSGVRTTDTQYF,TGTGCCAGCAGTACAAGTGGAGTGAGAACCACAGATACGCAGTATTTT
.,TRBV5-1,TRBJ2-3,.,CASSLVADFNTQYF,TGCGCCAGCAGCTTGGTCGCCGACTTCAATACGCAGTATTTT
.,TRBV7-9,TRBJ2-7,TRBD2,CASSLGSSGDLSEQYF,TGTGCCAGCAGCTTAGGTTCTAGCGGGGACCTCTCCGAGCAGTACTTC